These 32 T cell receptor beta chains came from one sample sequenced in a study of shared clonotypes between healthy human individuals. The protocol was immunoSEQ multiplex PCR, while the TCRdb copy is restricted to in-frame clones and leaves out a portion. The table lists around 1,900,000 clones, around 95% of them singletons. Terminally differentiated effector memory CD45RA+ cells were left out of the naive CD8 fraction, which was CD45RO-negative and positively selected for CCR7. The sample was naive CD8+ T cells from PBMCs. These receptors were collected from a man aged 18 to 29 in good health. Some clones in this sample may be carry-over from other donors' samples.

The chain joins TRBV19 to TRBJ2-1; 14 bases are a match to TRBD2. V lost 7 bases and J lost 9; bases outside the gene matches: 11. The CDR3 is 16 residues long. Germline V gene data show CDR1 as LNHDA and CDR2 as SQIVND (reference sequence). The CDR3 DNA sequence: TGTGCCAGTAATCGTCCGGGACTAGCGGGAGTAACTGAGCAGTTCTTC. Translated: CASNRPGLAGVTEQFF.

This chain joins TRBV7-9 and TRBJ2-7; D gene unclear. The germline CDR1 and CDR2 sequences are SEHNR and FQNEAQ (reference sequence). This CDR3 has 15 amino acids. The germline V and J ends were trimmed by 2 bases and 0 bases, with 11 bases remaining between them. The CDR3 loop is CASSLKADRSYEQYF. The CDR3 DNA sequence: TGTGCCAGCAGCTTAAAGGCAGACCGCTCCTACGAGCAGTACTTC.

V and J are TRBV28 and TRBJ2-2; unclear D gene. From germline, CDR1 is MDHEN and CDR2 SYDVKM. V lost 4 bases to trimming and J lost 0 bases, with 21 bases between them. The CDR3 runs to 19 residues. CDR3 sequence: CASSSIHRTESSNTGELFF. In nucleotides, the CDR3 is TGTGCCAGCAGTTCAATACACCGGACGGAAAGTTCGAACACCGGGGAGCTGTTTTTT.

The chain has TRBV27 and TRBJ2-7, with D maybe TRBD1 (5 bases). Trimming removed 1 base at V and 3 bases at J, with 10 bases between. The length of the CDR3 is 14 residues. From germline, CDR1 is MNHEY and CDR2 SMNVEV (reference sequence). CDR3 bases: TGTGCCAGCAGTTTATGGCAGGGCTACTACGAGCAGTACTTC. It yields the protein CASSLWQGYYEQYF.

This rearrangement joins TRBV7-2 to TRBJ2-5; D unresolved. CDR3 size: 18 residues. Germline V CDR1 and CDR2: SGHTA, FQGNSA. Trimming left V 5 bases short and J 1 base short, with 23 bases between. CDR3 bases: TGTGCCAGCAGCCCGGATCGGCAGATTGGGTTAGTCCAAGAGACCCAGTACTTC. This encodes CASSPDRQIGLVQETQYF.

This rearrangement joins TRBV2 to TRBJ1-1; the D gene is possibly TRBD1 (6 bases). The CDR3 runs 15 residues. V shed 6 bases and J shed 3 bases, with 17 bases lying between them. Germline assignment: CDR1 SNHLY and CDR2 FYNNEI. The CDR3 region has the DNA TGTGCCAGCAGCGGGGGCAGGGCGGTTGACACTGAAGCTTTCTTT. This sequence encodes CASSGGRAVDTEAFF.

This clone was recorded once. The J gene is TRBJ1-2, the V gene TRBV4-1, with TRBD1 identical over 10 bases. The trim removed 1 base at V and 7 bases at J, leaving 6 bases unmatched. The CDR3 loop spans 15 amino acids. Looked up from germline, CDR1 is MGHRA and CDR2 is YSYEKL. CDR3 loop: CASSQGPGTGVGYTF. The CDR3 DNA reads TGCGCCAGCAGCCAAGGGCCAGGGACAGGGGTTGGCTACACCTTC.

The chain joins TRBV4-3 to TRBJ2-7, with 7 positions matching TRBD1. The germline V gene has CDR1 LGHNA and CDR2 YSLEER. The CDR3 has 17 residues. With 1 base clipped from V and 3 bases from J, the junction kept 12 bases outside the gene matches. Here the CDR3 reads CASSQGLTGEGLYEQYF. The CDR3, as DNA: TGCGCCAGCAGCCAAGGTCTTACAGGGGAAGGTCTCTACGAGCAGTACTTC.

The V and J genes are TRBV27 and TRBJ2-7, with TRBD2 matching 10 bases. CDR1 MNHEY and CDR2 SMNVEV come from the germline V gene (reference sequence). The CDR3 runs 15 residues. V was clipped by 1 base and J by 3 bases; unmatched bases: 3. The CDR3 reads CASSLFPSGSYEQYF. DNA for the CDR3: TGTGCCAGCAGTTTATTCCCTAGCGGGAGCTACGAGCAGTACTTC.

This rearrangement joins TRBV11-3 to TRBJ2-2; tentatively, D is TRBD2 (5 bases). V was clipped by 5 bases and J by 1 base, with 14 bases between them. The CDR3 loop spans 16 amino acids. From germline, CDR1 is SGHNT and CDR2 YENEEA. CDR3 region: CASSERWRVNTGELFF. In nucleotides, the CDR3 is TGTGCCAGCAGCGAAAGATGGCGGGTGAACACCGGGGAGCTGTTTTTT.

The chain carries TRBV28 and TRBJ2-1; D gene uncertain. V lost 3 bases, J lost 9 bases, and 9 bases lay in between. The germline V gene has CDR1 MDHEN and CDR2 SYDVKM. The CDR3 is 12 amino acids. This CDR3 reads CASSFPGREQFF. The CDR3 bases are TGTGCCAGCAGTTTCCCAGGCCGTGAGCAGTTCTTC.

The chain uses TRBV29-1 and TRBJ1-1, with D tentatively TRBD1 (5 bases). CDR3 length: 14 amino acids. The germline V gene has CDR1 SQVTM and CDR2 ANQGSEA. Trimming took off 7 bases at V and 1 base at J, with 16 bases between the two ends. The CDR3 nucleotides are TGCAGCGCTACATCCGGGACGGCGAACACTGAAGCTTTCTTT. Its protein product is CSATSGTANTEAFF.

The genes are TRBV4-1 and TRBJ1-6; no clear D gene. Trimming removed 1 base at V and 5 bases at J, with 9 bases between. There are 15 residues in the CDR3. Germline loops: CDR1 MGHRA, CDR2 YSYEKL. This chain's CDR3 is CASSQGSLDNSPLHF. In DNA form, the CDR3 reads TGCGCCAGCAGCCAAGGAAGTCTGGATAATTCACCCCTCCACTTT.

CDR3 nucleotide sequence: TGTGCCAGCAGCTTAAGGGGGGGCGCATACGAGCAGTACTTC. This sequence encodes CASSLRGGAYEQYF. The rearrangement uses TRBV11-3 and TRBJ2-7, with D perhaps TRBD2 (7 bases). The CDR3 totals 14 residues. V gave up 2 bases and J gave up 4 bases, with 12 bases separating them. CDR1 and CDR2 (germline): SGHNT, YENEEA.

The chain joins TRBV27 to TRBJ2-5, with 7 bases fitting TRBD2. Gene TRBJ2-7 matches the end of the DNA better, so the J call may be wrong. There are 13 residues in the CDR3. CDR1 is MNHEY, CDR2 SMNVEV, per germline (reference sequence). CDR3 amino acids: CASSPTSAYEQYF. CDR3 nucleotide sequence: TGTGCCAGCAGTCCTACTAGCGCATACGAGCAGTACTTC.

The CDR3 DNA reads as TGTGCCAGCAGCCAAGAATTCATGTACGAGCAGTACTTC. It specifies CASSQEFMYEQYF. The V gene is TRBV14, the J gene TRBJ2-7; D is unclear. CDR1 is SGHDN and CDR2 is FVKESK in the germline V gene. V lost 0 bases and J lost 4, with 7 bases in between. The CDR3 runs to 13 residues.

The chain recombines TRBV7-9 with TRBJ2-5; D tentatively reads TRBD1 or TRBD2 (6 bases each). Trimming stripped 6 bases from V and 5 bases from J, with 19 bases between. Germline-derived CDR1 and CDR2 are SEHNR and FQNEAQ (reference sequence). The CDR3 loop spans 15 amino acids. The CDR3 spells CASRRGEVSAETQYF. CDR3 coding DNA: TGTGCCAGCAGGAGGGGGGAAGTTTCAGCGGAGACCCAGTACTTC.

This chain links TRBV13 with TRBJ2-5; D is perhaps TRBD1 or TRBD2 (6 bases each). This CDR3 has 15 amino acids. The V gene's germline CDR1 is PRHDT and CDR2 FYEKMQ (reference sequence). V was cut by 10 bases and J by 3 bases, with 21 bases left in between. The CDR3 nucleotides read TGTGCCACCGGGGACTTGGGGGCGGGAAAAGAGACCCAGTACTTC. Protein product: CATGDLGAGKETQYF.

V is TRBV5-6 and J is TRBJ2-1; D gene unclear. V lost 4 bases, J lost 7 bases, and 9 bases lay in between. Germline assignment: CDR1 SGHDT and CDR2 YYEEEE. The CDR3 contains 12 residues. The CDR3 reads CASSETGNEQFF. The CDR3 DNA is TGTGCCAGCAGCGAGACCGGGAATGAGCAGTTCTTC.

The genes are TRBV28 and TRBJ1-2; perhaps TRBD1 as D (5 bases). This CDR3 comprises 18 residues. Germline values: CDR1 MDHEN, CDR2 SYDVKM. With 7 bases removed from V and 3 bases from J, the gap between germline ends came to 27 bases. This CDR3 is CASNLPGQGFSVDYGYTF. CDR3 nucleotides: TGTGCCAGCAACCTACCTGGGCAGGGTTTTTCGGTTGACTATGGCTACACCTTC.

The chain recombines TRBV5-1 with TRBJ2-7, with TRBD1 as a possible D gene (6 bases). From germline, CDR1 is SGHRS and CDR2 YFSETQ. V lost 3 bases to trimming and J lost 3 bases, with 13 bases between them. The CDR3 is 14 residues long. The CDR3 is CASSWTTGYYEQYF. The CDR3 DNA sequence: TGCGCCAGCAGCTGGACGACAGGATACTACGAGCAGTACTTC.

V usage is TRBV7-9 and J usage is TRBJ2-6; TRBD1 matches at 8 bases. V trimming: 11 bases; J trimming: 0 bases; junction bases outside the gene matches: 3. Germline values: CDR1 SEHNR, CDR2 FQNEAQ (reference sequence). The CDR3 has 14 amino acids. CDR3 nucleotide sequence: TGTGCCGGGACAGGAACCTCTGGGGCCAACGTCCTGACTTTC. Translated, it gives CAGTGTSGANVLTF. Full variable domain (missing parts from reference TRBV7-9 and TRBJ2-6): DTGVSQNPRHKITKRGQNVTFRCDPISEHNRLYWYRQTLGQGPEFLTYFQNEAQLEKSRLLSDRFSAERPKGSFSTLEIQRTEQGDSAMYLCAGTGTSGANVLTFGAGSRLTVL.

The chain uses TRBV25-1 and TRBJ2-2, with 7 bases that match TRBD2. The CDR3 is 12 amino acids. The germline gives CDR1 MGHDK, CDR2 SYGVNS. The junction had 4 bases not matched to a gene; V was cut back by 8 bases and J by 7 bases. In nucleotides, the CDR3 is TGTGCCAGCTCCCCGGGGGGCGGGGAGCTGTTTTTT. Protein sequence: CASSPGGGELFF.

This clone was picked up a small number of times. The V and J genes are TRBV5-6 and TRBJ1-1; D is unresolved. This CDR3 has 12 amino acids. The germline CDR1 and CDR2 sequences are SGHDT and YYEEEE. V was clipped by 7 bases and J by 1 base, with 8 bases between them. The CDR3: CASEFGNTEAFF. CDR3 DNA: TGTGCCAGCGAGTTCGGGAACACTGAAGCTTTCTTT.

This chain connects TRBV27 to TRBJ1-2, with D perhaps TRBD1 (6 bases). This CDR3 contains 16 residues. V lost 3 bases to trimming and J lost 4 bases, with 18 bases between them. Germline V gives CDR1 MNHEY, CDR2 SMNVEV (reference sequence). CDR3 region: CASSFLQGDRIYGYTF. The CDR3 nucleotides read TGTGCCAGCAGTTTCCTACAGGGAGACCGGATCTATGGCTACACCTTC.

V usage is TRBV5-1 and J usage is TRBJ1-2; D might be TRBD1 (5 bases). Germline V lookup: CDR1 SGHRS, CDR2 YFSETQ. There are 15 residues in the CDR3. The V end was cut by 4 bases, the J end by 5 bases, with 18 bases between. The chain's CDR3 is CASSQDGGPGYGYTF. Here the CDR3 DNA reads TGCGCCAGCAGCCAGGACGGGGGACCTGGGTATGGCTACACCTTC.

This chain joins TRBV9 and TRBJ1-1; no reliable D call. Trimming removed 0 bases from V and 1 base from J, with 10 bases in between. Germline V gene lookup returns CDR1 SGDLS and CDR2 YYNGEE. The CDR3 runs 15 residues. CDR3 nucleotides: TGTGCCAGCAGCGTAGAGGGCGCCTCGAACACTGAAGCTTTCTTT. Translated, it gives CASSVEGASNTEAFF.

The genes are TRBV2 and TRBJ2-1, with 13 nucleotides matching TRBD2. After removal of 10 bases from V and 7 bases from J, the junction contained 10 bases not matched to a gene. The germline gives CDR1 SNHLY, CDR2 FYNNEI. CDR3 length equals 15 residues. CDR3 sequence (DNA): TGTGCCATCACGGATAGGGGACTAGCGGGAAATGAGCAGTTCTTC. This codes for CAITDRGLAGNEQFF.

This chain uses TRBV2 with TRBJ2-6; D ambiguous. Germline CDR1 reads SNHLY; CDR2 reads FYNNEI. CDR3 length equals 12 residues. V gave up 10 bases and J gave up 0 bases, with 4 bases separating them. The CDR3 reads CATISGANVLTF. The DNA for the CDR3 is TGTGCCACGATCTCTGGGGCCAACGTCCTGACTTTC.

The gene calls are TRBV4-2 and TRBJ2-5, with 11 positions matching TRBD2. The DNA end is more similar to TRBJ2-7, so the J call may be wrong. The CDR3 is 17 residues long. Germline assignment: CDR1 LGHNA and CDR2 YNFKEQ. CDR3 bases: TGTGCCAGCAGCCAACTAGCGGGAGGTCTGCTCTCCTACGAGCAGTACTTC. This encodes CASSQLAGGLLSYEQYF.

The chain uses TRBV7-9 and TRBJ2-1; D possibly uses TRBD1 or TRBD2 (5 bases each). Trimming took 2 bases from V and 6 from J, leaving 20 bases between them. The V gene's germline CDR1 is SEHNR and CDR2 FQNEAQ (reference sequence). This CDR3 has 17 amino acids. CDR3 residues: CASSLYLGDVLRNEQFF. The CDR3, as DNA: TGTGCCAGCAGCTTATATTTAGGGGACGTCCTACGCAATGAGCAGTTCTTC.

The rearrangement uses TRBV4-2 and TRBJ1-2, with TRBD1 identical over 7 bases. The germline CDR1 and CDR2 sequences are LGHNA and YNFKEQ. V was clipped by 0 bases and J by 7 bases; unmatched bases: 11. The CDR3 loop spans 16 amino acids. CDR3 in DNA: TGTGCCAGCAGCCAAGATACAGGGGAGGGGGCGTTTGGCTACACCTTC. Amino acid sequence: CASSQDTGEGAFGYTF.